Following are 31 T cell receptor beta chains from one sample sequenced in a study of CD8+ T cells in alopecia areata. Treatment noted: oral pan-JAK inhibitor, 5-10 mg twice daily. Extracted RNA was reverse transcribed, and the resulting cDNA served as sequencing template. TCRdb's table, derived via immunoSEQ multiplex PCR, lists solely in-frame clones and lacks some. Of around 100,000 clones in the sample, 55% to 75% were seen once. Sequencing was performed on CD8+ T cells sorted from blood, taken around week 55, from a patient treated with tofacitinib. The receptors were sampled from a human donor with alopecia areata.

The table lists this clone with a few counts. The gene calls are TRBV12-5 and TRBJ2-1; D is uncertain. V gave up 2 bases and J gave up 8 bases, with 10 bases separating them. The CDR3 totals 13 residues. CDR1 LGHNT and CDR2 FRNRAP come from the germline V gene. The CDR3 is CASGLNAAHEQFF. The CDR3 DNA reads as TGTGCTAGTGGTTTGAATGCCGCCCATGAGCAGTTCTTC.

This chain connects TRBV4-1 to TRBJ2-7; maybe TRBD1 (6 bases). The germline V and J ends were trimmed by 3 bases and 3 bases, with 15 bases remaining between them. CDR1 and CDR2 from the germline V gene are MGHRA and YSYEKL. This CDR3 contains 15 residues. This CDR3 reads CASSHVERGFYEQYF. DNA for the CDR3: TGCGCCAGCAGCCACGTTGAGAGGGGGTTCTACGAGCAGTACTTC.

V is TRBV9 and J is TRBJ2-7; D gene ambiguous. The CDR3 has 14 amino acids. Trimming removed 4 bases from V and 0 bases from J, with 11 bases in between. Germline CDR1 and CDR2: SGDLS and YYNGEE. The CDR3 region is CASSTGLSSYEQYF. CDR3 coding DNA: TGTGCCAGCAGCACCGGGCTTAGCTCCTACGAGCAGTACTTC.

This chain uses TRBV7-2 with TRBJ1-1, with TRBD1 matching 7 bases. This CDR3 comprises 13 residues. Trimming at V came to 5 bases and at J to 6 bases, leaving 6 bases not matched to a gene. From germline, CDR1 is SGHTA and CDR2 FQGNSA. CDR3 in amino acids: CASSVWTGAEAFF. DNA of the CDR3: TGTGCCAGCAGCGTCTGGACAGGAGCTGAAGCTTTCTTT. The entire variable domain, with the rest obtained from reference TRBV7-2 and TRBJ1-1, is as follows: GAGVSQSPSNKVTEKGKDVELRCDPISGHTALYWYRQSLGQGLEFLIYFQGNSAPDKSGLPSDRFSAERTGGSVSTLTIQRTQQEDSAVYLCASSVWTGAEAFFGQGTRLTVV.

The rearrangement links TRBV18 to TRBJ1-1, with TRBD1 matching over 9 bases. Germline V gene sequence: CDR1 KGHSH, CDR2 LQKENI. This CDR3 comprises 15 residues. The V and J ends lost 6 bases and 0 bases, in that order; junction bases with no gene match: 5. The CDR3 DNA follows: TGTGCCAGCTCGTTGGGACAGGGCATGAACACTGAAGCTTTCTTT. It encodes CASSLGQGMNTEAFF.

This clone turned up a few times. The chain uses TRBV6-4 and TRBJ2-3; D is possibly TRBD1 or TRBD2 (6 bases each). This CDR3 spans 15 amino acids. From germline, CDR1 is MRHNA and CDR2 SNTAGT. Between the trimmed V and J ends, which lost 2 bases and 3 bases, there was a span of 12 bases. DNA for the CDR3: TGTGCCAGCAGTGACAAGGGGGGTGGAACAGATACGCAGTATTTT. It encodes CASSDKGGGTDTQYF.

The chain joins TRBV15 to TRBJ2-5; unclear D gene. Trimming left V 3 bases short and J 7 bases short, with 12 bases between. Germline V gives CDR1 LNHNV, CDR2 YYDKDF (reference sequence). The CDR3 runs to 13 residues. CDR3 region: CATSSLLKGTQYF. The CDR3 coding sequence is TGTGCCACCAGCAGTCTGTTGAAAGGGACCCAGTACTTC.

This clone showed up just a few times. The chain combines TRBV7-6 with TRBJ2-1, with D perhaps TRBD1 (5 bases). CDR3 size: 11 residues. Germline CDR1 SGHVS, CDR2 FNYEAQ. V lost 8 bases to trimming and J lost 10 bases, with 12 bases between them. DNA for the CDR3: TGTGCCAGCGGCAGGGTGCAGGAGCAGTTCTTC. The encoded protein is CASGRVQEQFF.

This chain links TRBV6-5 with TRBJ2-7; D ambiguous. CDR1 is MNHEY and CDR2 is SVGAGI in the germline V gene. The CDR3 sequence is 11 residues long. V dropped 5 bases and J dropped 3 bases, with 5 bases sitting between them. In DNA, the CDR3 is TGTGCCAGCAGTGACGACTACGAGCAGTACTTC. Translating it yields CASSDDYEQYF.

Here the CDR3 DNA reads TGTGCCAGCAGCCAAGGGCCAGCGGGGGCTAACGAGCAGTACTTC. Amino acids: CASSQGPAGANEQYF. The chain combines TRBV4-2 with TRBJ2-7, with 8 positions matching TRBD2. V trimming: 1 base; J trimming: 5 bases; junction bases outside the gene matches: 7. The CDR3 totals 15 residues. CDR1 and CDR2 from the germline V gene are LGHNA and YNFKEQ.

This clone was recorded at least ten times. V usage is TRBV27 and J usage is TRBJ1-5; D not certain. Germline V gene sequence: CDR1 MNHEY, CDR2 SMNVEV (reference sequence). There are 13 residues in the CDR3. Trimming took 5 bases from V and 1 from J, leaving 6 bases between them. The CDR3 loop reads CASSPLSNQPQHF. In nucleotides, the CDR3 is TGTGCCAGCAGTCCCCTGAGCAATCAGCCCCAGCATTTT.

The rearrangement uses TRBV7-9 and TRBJ1-4; D unresolved. The CDR3 has 13 amino acids. Germline assignment: CDR1 SEHNR and CDR2 FQNEAQ (reference sequence). Trimming took off 3 bases at V and 11 bases at J, with 13 bases between the two ends. CDR3 DNA: TGTGCCAGCAGCTTCGAAGGGTTGGGTAAACTGTTTTTT. This encodes CASSFEGLGKLFF.

The chain joins TRBV9 to TRBJ1-2; D is possibly TRBD1 (5 bases). The germline CDR1 and CDR2 sequences are SGDLS and YYNGEE. The CDR3 has 16 residues. V shed 0 bases and J shed 4 bases, with 16 bases lying between them. The DNA for the CDR3 is TGTGCCAGCAGCGTAGGGGTCGTTGGGGCAGCCTATGGCTACACCTTC. It yields the protein CASSVGVVGAAYGYTF.

The chain uses TRBV5-1 and TRBJ2-3, with D tentatively TRBD2 (6 bases). Germline V gene data show CDR1 as SGHRS and CDR2 as YFSETQ. The germline V and J ends were trimmed by 0 bases and 0 bases, with 14 bases remaining between them. This CDR3 is 17 amino acids long. The CDR3 loop reads CASSLAGRHSSTDTQYF. In DNA, the CDR3 is TGCGCCAGCAGCTTGGCGGGGAGGCACTCTAGCACAGATACGCAGTATTTT.

This clone was detected only a few times. The chain couples TRBV5-1 to TRBJ2-7; D unclear. With 0 bases removed from V and 2 bases from J, the gap between germline ends came to 9 bases. Germline V gene sequence: CDR1 SGHRS, CDR2 YFSETQ. The CDR3 loop spans 14 amino acids. Here the CDR3 reads CASSLVYFTYEQYF. The CDR3 DNA reads as TGCGCCAGCAGCTTGGTTTACTTTACCTACGAGCAGTACTTC.

The V gene is TRBV27, the J gene TRBJ2-3, with 8 bases fitting TRBD2. V gave up 1 base and J gave up 3 bases; unmatched junction bases: 9. The CDR3 spans 17 residues. The V gene's germline CDR1 is MNHEY and CDR2 SMNVEV (reference sequence). The CDR3 reads CASSLFRLAGYTDTQYF. CDR3 nucleotides: TGTGCCAGCAGTTTATTTAGGTTAGCGGGGTATACAGATACGCAGTATTTT.

The chain couples TRBV30 to TRBJ2-4; D not resolved. The V end lost 4 bases, the J end lost 0 bases, and 7 bases lay between the germline ends. The germline V gene has CDR1 GTSNPN and CDR2 SVGIG (reference sequence). This CDR3 has 13 residues. CDR3 nucleotide sequence: TGTGCCTGGAATAACGTAGCCAAAAACATTCAGTACTTC. It yields the protein CAWNNVAKNIQYF. Combining the CDR3 with reference TRBV30 and TRBJ2-4 gives the whole variable domain SQTIHQWPATLVQPVGSPLSLECTVEGTSNPNLYWYRQAAGRGLQLLFYSVGIGQISSEVPQNLSASRPQDRQFILSSKKLLLSDSGFYLCAWNNVAKNIQYFGAGTRLSVL.

The chain links TRBV2 to TRBJ2-7; 7 bases match TRBD2. The CDR3 is 12 residues long. CDR1 SNHLY and CDR2 FYNNEI come from the germline V gene. J gave up 4 bases and V 10 bases, and 7 bases lay outside the gene matches. CDR3 sequence reads: CATYGGRYEQYF. CDR3 nucleotides: TGTGCCACCTACGGGGGGAGGTACGAGCAGTACTTC.

The sample holds a few counts of this clone. The chain employs TRBV19 and TRBJ2-1; weak D call: TRBD1 (5 bases). V was shortened by 7 bases and J by 6 bases, with 22 bases between the two germline ends. Germline CDR1 reads LNHDA; CDR2 reads SQIVND (reference sequence). CDR3 length: 16 residues. Here the CDR3 reads CASTPKRAGMTNEQFF. The CDR3 coding sequence is TGTGCCAGTACCCCAAAAAGGGCAGGGATGACCAATGAGCAGTTCTTC.

Only a few counts were recorded for this clone. The chain links TRBV15 to TRBJ1-1, with unresolved D. The CDR3 totals 13 residues. Germline CDR1 LNHNV, CDR2 YYDKDF (reference sequence). Trimming left V 2 bases short and J 0 bases short, with 4 bases between. In DNA, the CDR3 is TGTGCCACCAGCAGACAGCTGAACACTGAAGCTTTCTTT. This codes for CATSRQLNTEAFF. The entire variable domain, with the rest obtained from reference TRBV15 and TRBJ1-1, is as follows: DAMVIQNPRYQVTQFGKPVTLSCSQTLNHNVMYWYQQKSSQAPKLLFHYYDKDFNNEADTPDNFQSRRPNTSFCFLDIRSPGLGDTAMYLCATSRQLNTEAFFGQGTRLTVV.

This clone was picked up a small number of times. V and J are TRBV7-9 and TRBJ2-5; possible D gene TRBD1, 5 bases. The end of the DNA fits TRBJ2-7 better, so the J call may be wrong. The CDR3 consists of 16 residues. Per the germline V gene, CDR1 is SEHNR and CDR2 is FQNEAQ (reference sequence). The CDR3 coding sequence is TGTGCCAGCAGCTTAAGGGGCGTGGGCAGGGCGAACGAGCAGTACTTC. This codes for CASSLRGVGRANEQYF.

The chain is built from TRBV7-2 and TRBJ2-2; no definite D call. Germline V gene sequence: CDR1 SGHTA, CDR2 FQGNSA. The CDR3 sequence is 12 residues long. Trimming removed 9 bases at V and 5 bases at J, with 10 bases between. The CDR3 DNA is TGTGCCAGGGACGGACCAACCGGGGAGCTGTTTTTT. Translation gives CARDGPTGELFF.

This chain uses TRBV5-1 with TRBJ2-3; the match to TRBD1 covers 11 bases. CDR1 and CDR2 (germline): SGHRS, YFSETQ. CDR3 length equals 18 residues. With 0 bases clipped from V and 3 bases from J, the junction kept 9 bases outside the gene matches. CDR3 amino acids: CASSLATGTGGLTDTQYF. CDR3 in DNA: TGCGCCAGCAGCTTGGCAACCGGGACAGGGGGTCTTACAGATACGCAGTATTTT. Complete variable domain (other parts from reference TRBV5-1 and TRBJ2-3): KAGVTQTPRYLIKTRGQQVTLSCSPISGHRSVSWYQQTPGQGLQFLFEYFSETQRNKGNFPGRFSGRQFSNSRSEMNVSTLELGDSALYLCASSLATGTGGLTDTQYFGPGTRLTVL.

This clone was recorded a few times. This chain joins TRBV21-1 and TRBJ2-7; TRBD1, the table's D call, lacks a check against the DNA. TRBV21-1 is a listed pseudogene. There are 14 residues in the CDR3. CDR3 in amino acids: CATPYPGTPYEQYF. The CDR3 DNA follows: TGTGCCACTCCGTATCCCGGGACACCCTACGAGCAGTACTTC.

This chain connects TRBV11-2 to TRBJ2-1, with a weak D call TRBD2 (5 bases). Germline CDR1 SGHAT, CDR2 FQNNGV. The CDR3 contains 14 residues. Trimming stripped 5 bases from V and 9 bases from J, with 17 bases between. In DNA, the CDR3 is TGTGCCAGCAGCCCCGGACTCGCCGAGGGTGAGCAGTTCTTC. Protein product: CASSPGLAEGEQFF. Filled out from reference TRBV11-2 and TRBJ2-1, the complete variable domain reads EAGVAQSPRYKIIEKRQSVAFWCNPISGHATLYWYQQILGQGPKLLIQFQNNGVVDDSQLPKDRFSAERLKGVDSTLKIQPAKLEDSAVYLCASSPGLAEGEQFFGPGTRLTVL.

The CDR3 here is CASSGRDSRLEQYF. The CDR3 DNA reads TGTGCCAGCAGCGGACGGGACTCGCGTCTCGAGCAGTACTTC. The rearrangement joins TRBV4-2 to TRBJ2-7; D is perhaps TRBD2 (6 bases). The CDR3 has 14 residues. V lost 5 bases and J 6 bases, leaving 17 bases between the germline ends. Germline CDR1 and CDR2: LGHNA and YNFKEQ.

The J gene is TRBJ1-1, the V gene TRBV29-1; D gene ambiguous. Trimming took off 2 bases at V and 8 bases at J, with 9 bases between the two ends. There are 11 residues in the CDR3. Germline V CDR1 and CDR2: SQVTM, ANQGSEA. The CDR3 sequence is CSVELTGEAFF. The CDR3 DNA follows: TGCAGCGTTGAACTAACCGGAGAAGCTTTCTTT.

This chain uses TRBV5-6 with TRBJ2-6; unclear D gene. This CDR3 spans 12 amino acids. Trimming took 7 bases from V and 4 from J, leaving 6 bases between them. Looked up from germline, CDR1 is SGHDT and CDR2 is YYEEEE. The CDR3 reads CASAPGANVLTF. Written as DNA, the CDR3 is TGTGCCAGCGCCCCCGGGGCCAACGTCCTGACTTTC.

The chain couples TRBV12-5 to TRBJ2-1; no clear D. The CDR3 has 14 amino acids. Trimming left V 2 bases short and J 6 bases short, with 11 bases between. In germline, CDR1 is LGHNT, CDR2 FRNRAP. CDR3 in amino acids: CASGLTLIGNEQFF. CDR3 DNA sequence: TGTGCTAGTGGTTTGACTCTCATTGGCAATGAGCAGTTCTTC.

The rearrangement uses TRBV11-2 and TRBJ2-3, with D perhaps matching TRBD2 (5 bases). CDR1 is SGHAT, CDR2 FQNNGV, per germline. V was shortened by 4 bases and J by 5 bases, with 22 bases between the two germline ends. This CDR3 contains 17 residues. CDR3 DNA sequence: TGTGCCAGCAGCTCCCCTCAACTAGGGCATAAGCGAGATACGCAGTATTTT. Translation: CASSSPQLGHKRDTQYF.

The CDR3 DNA reads TGCGCCAGCAGCCAAGGGGCAGGGGAAACCGGGGAGCTGTTTTTT. Protein sequence: CASSQGAGETGELFF. The V gene is TRBV4-1, the J gene TRBJ2-2; weak D call: TRBD1 (6 bases). V was cut by 1 base and J by 5 bases, with 11 bases left in between. The germline V gene encodes CDR1 MGHRA and CDR2 YSYEKL. CDR3 length: 15 amino acids.